The 16 T cell receptor beta chains in this list originate from one sample, sequenced in a study of siplizumab effects on memory and regulatory T cells. The protocol was immunoSEQ multiplex PCR, while the TCRdb copy is restricted to in-frame clones and leaves out a portion. The repertoire consists of under 70,000 clones, with roughly 85% occurring once and the leading ten covering roughly 0.4%. Specimen: memory CD4+ T cells sorted from blood. The receptors derive from a human donor in good health.

The rearrangement uses TRBV10-3 and TRBJ2-5, with TRBD2 matching 15 bases. The V and J ends lost 6 bases and 3 bases, in that order; junction bases with no gene match: 5. CDR1 and CDR2 (germline): ENHRY, SYGVKD. The length of the CDR3 is 16 residues. Written as DNA, the CDR3 is TGTGCCATCAGGGGGACTAGCGGGGGGTTAAAAGAGACCCAGTACTTC. This translates into CAIRGTSGGLKETQYF.

The rearrangement links TRBV12-5 to TRBJ2-5; D gene unclear. The CDR3 runs to 15 residues. Trimming took 0 bases from V and 6 from J, leaving 14 bases between them. Germline lookup yields CDR1 LGHNT and CDR2 FRNRAP. This CDR3 reads CASGLVVASMQTQYF. The CDR3 DNA follows: TGTGCTAGTGGTTTGGTTGTCGCTAGTATGCAGACCCAGTACTTC.

This chain's CDR3 is CAISETTAGEQFF. DNA of the CDR3: TGTGCCATCAGTGAGACGACCGCGGGGGAGCAGTTCTTC. The rearrangement links TRBV10-3 to TRBJ2-1, with a tentative D call TRBD2 (6 bases). V lost 2 bases and J 10 bases, leaving 12 bases between the germline ends. CDR1 ENHRY and CDR2 SYGVKD come from the germline V gene. The CDR3 consists of 13 residues.

V usage is TRBV4-2 and J usage is TRBJ2-4; 16 bases fit TRBD2. This CDR3 contains 19 residues. V shed 0 bases, J shed 7 bases, and the junction held 9 bases outside the gene matches. Germline CDR1 is LGHNA and CDR2 is YNFKEQ. The CDR3 reads CASSQDIGTSGGARNIQYF. The CDR3 coding sequence is TGTGCCAGCAGCCAAGATATTGGGACTAGCGGGGGGGCACGGAACATTCAGTACTTC.

The chain carries TRBV6-5 and TRBJ2-7; 7 positions match TRBD1. Germline CDR1 MNHEY, CDR2 SVGAGI. The CDR3 runs 13 residues. The J segment lost 2 bases and the V segment lost 8 bases, leaving 6 bases of the junction unmatched. For the CDR3, the DNA is TGTGCCAGCTTCGCAGGGGGTACCTACGAGCAGTACTTC. Encoded protein: CASFAGGTYEQYF.

This clone was detected once. Here the CDR3 reads CASSWAVVLPNYGYTF. The CDR3 coding sequence is TGTGCCAGCAGCTGGGCCGTAGTCCTCCCTAACTATGGCTACACCTTC. The V call is TRBV5-5, the J call TRBJ1-2; D unclear. Germline values: CDR1 SGHKS, CDR2 YYEKEE (reference sequence). With 3 bases removed from V and 0 bases from J, the gap between germline ends came to 15 bases. The CDR3 runs 16 residues.

The chain links TRBV2 to TRBJ2-1, with 7 nucleotides matching TRBD2. V was pared by 3 bases and J by 3 bases, with 5 bases of the junction left unmatched. The CDR3 totals 15 residues. From germline, CDR1 is SNHLY and CDR2 FYNNEI. DNA of the CDR3: TGTGCCAGCAGTGATCTCAGCGGGGACTACAATGAGCAGTTCTTC. Amino acid sequence: CASSDLSGDYNEQFF.

The chain has TRBV6-1 and TRBJ2-3, with D perhaps matching TRBD2 (6 bases). This CDR3 has 13 amino acids. Trimming left V 6 bases short and J 5 bases short, with 12 bases between. CDR1 and CDR2 from the germline V gene are MNHNS and SASEGT. The CDR3 bases are TGTGCCAGCAGAGCCGGGGGAAGAGATACGCAGTATTTT. Translating gives CASRAGGRDTQYF.

This clone came up once. The chain has TRBV7-2 and TRBJ2-7, with D possibly TRBD1 on 6 matching bases. The V end lost 5 bases, the J end lost 2 bases, and 13 bases lay between the germline ends. The CDR3 runs to 14 residues. Germline CDR1 is SGHTA and CDR2 is FQGNSA. CDR3 bases: TGTGCCAGCAGCGTCGGGACAACCACCTACGAGCAGTACTTC. Translation gives CASSVGTTTYEQYF.

The V call is TRBV28, the J call TRBJ2-2, with a tentative D call TRBD1 (5 bases). The CDR3 runs to 16 residues. Germline CDR1 MDHEN, CDR2 SYDVKM. Trimming stripped 6 bases from V and 0 bases from J, with 14 bases between. CDR3 nucleotide sequence: TGTGCCAGCAGACCCCCGACAGACTCGAACACCGGGGAGCTGTTTTTT. This sequence encodes CASRPPTDSNTGELFF.

The rearrangement links TRBV18 to TRBJ1-4, with 9 bases aligning to TRBD1. Germline V gives CDR1 KGHSH, CDR2 LQKENI. J gave up 5 bases and V 4 bases, and 8 bases lay outside the gene matches. The CDR3 has 16 amino acids. The CDR3: CASSRLTGGMNEKLFF. The CDR3 coding sequence is TGTGCCAGCTCACGATTGACAGGGGGGATGAATGAAAAACTGTTTTTT.

The rearrangement uses TRBV5-6 and TRBJ2-7; D not certain. The V end lost 4 bases, the J end lost 2 bases, and 4 bases lay between the germline ends. Germline V gives CDR1 SGHDT, CDR2 YYEEEE. The CDR3 covers 11 residues. In nucleotides, the CDR3 is TGTGCCAGCAGCCGGACCTACGAGCAGTACTTC. It codes for CASSRTYEQYF.

The rearrangement joins TRBV12-5 to TRBJ2-3; D gene ambiguous. V lost 5 bases and J 5 bases, leaving 11 bases between the germline ends. The CDR3 has 13 residues. Germline V CDR1 and CDR2: LGHNT, FRNRAP. As DNA, the CDR3 is TGTGCTAGTGGTCCCCCGTCTCGAGATACGCAGTATTTT. Amino acids: CASGPPSRDTQYF.

The chain combines TRBV7-3 with TRBJ2-5, with TRBD2 identical over 9 bases. The CDR3 has 14 residues. V shed 5 bases, J shed 9 bases, and the junction held 10 bases outside the gene matches. Germline V gene sequence: CDR1 SGHTA, CDR2 FQGTGA. As DNA, the CDR3 is TGTGCCAGCAGCCTCCTTGGGGCGGGGGGGCCCCAGTACTTC. Its translation is CASSLLGAGGPQYF.

This chain joins TRBV28 and TRBJ1-1; D call uncertain. The V end lost 7 bases, the J end lost 11 bases, and 17 bases lay between the germline ends. Per germline, CDR1 MDHEN and CDR2 SYDVKM. The CDR3 spans 12 residues. The CDR3 nucleotides read TGTGCCAGCACCCCCGCGGGCCCAGCGGCTTTCTTT. This translates into CASTPAGPAAFF. Drawing the rest from reference TRBV28 and TRBJ1-1, the complete variable domain is DVKVTQSSRYLVKRTGEKVFLECVQDMDHENMFWYRQDPGLGLRLIYFSYDVKMKEKGDIPEGYSVSREKKERFSLILESASTNQTSMYLCASTPAGPAAFFGQGTRLTVV.

The rearrangement links TRBV9 to TRBJ2-3; 9 bases map to TRBD2. Germline V gene lookup returns CDR1 SGDLS and CDR2 YYNGEE. The CDR3 is 16 residues long. V dropped 0 bases and J dropped 4; count of bases not matched to a gene: 6. The CDR3 loop is CASSVGRGGAADTQYF. CDR3 DNA: TGTGCCAGCAGCGTAGGACGCGGGGGGGCCGCAGATACGCAGTATTTT. The whole variable domain, remainder taken from reference TRBV9 and TRBJ2-3, is DSGVTQTPKHLITATGQRVTLRCSPRSGDLSVYWYQQSLDQGLQFLIQYYNGEERAKGNILERFSAQQFPDLHSELNLSSLELGDSALYFCASSVGRGGAADTQYFGPGTRLTVL.